The subject of this entry is one T cell receptor (beta chain). The data belong to a study of cytomegalovirus exposure and HLA in healthy donors. With V trimmed by 0 bases and J by 8 bases, 7 bases remained unmatched. The CDR3 is 15 amino acids. The germline CDR1 and CDR2 sequences are SGHRS and YFSETQ. PCR used 60 Vbeta primers and 13 Jbeta primers. Method: immunoSEQ multiplex PCR; TCRdb's copy keeps in-frame clones and lacks some. This sample has 100,000 to 120,000 clones, with 70% to 90% found just once. The donors comprised healthy bone marrow donors. The sequence was obtained from a man in his forties in good health and CMV-seronegative. This rearrangement joins TRBV5-1 to TRBJ2-1; 8 nucleotides match TRBD2. Sequencing input: PBMCs. The CDR3 sequence: CASSLDGLALDEQFF. The CDR3 region has the DNA TGCGCCAGCAGCTTGGACGGACTAGCTCTCGATGAGCAGTTCTTC. Drawing the rest from reference TRBV5-1 and TRBJ2-1, the complete variable domain is KAGVTQTPRYLIKTRGQQVTLSCSPISGHRSVSWYQQTPGQGLQFLFEYFSETQRNKGNFPGRFSGRQFSNSRSEMNVSTLELGDSALYLCASSLDGLALDEQFFGPGTRLTVL.